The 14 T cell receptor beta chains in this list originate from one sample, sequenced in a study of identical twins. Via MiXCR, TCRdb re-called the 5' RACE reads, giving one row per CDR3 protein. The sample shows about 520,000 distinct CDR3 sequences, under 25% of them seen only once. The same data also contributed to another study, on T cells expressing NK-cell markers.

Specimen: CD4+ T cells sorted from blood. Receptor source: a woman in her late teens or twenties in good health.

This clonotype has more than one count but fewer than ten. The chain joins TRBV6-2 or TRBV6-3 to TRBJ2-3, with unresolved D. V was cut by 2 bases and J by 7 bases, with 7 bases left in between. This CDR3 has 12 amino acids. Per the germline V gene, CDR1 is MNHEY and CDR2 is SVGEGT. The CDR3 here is CASSYRANTQYF. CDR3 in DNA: TGTGCCAGCAGTTACAGAGCAAATACGCAGTATTTT.

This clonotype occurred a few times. CDR3 DNA: TGTGCCAGCAAATCAGCGGGGGGATTCCAGTACTTC. Protein sequence: CASKSAGGFQYF. The rearrangement uses TRBV5-5 and TRBJ2-5; 9 nucleotides align to TRBD2. Germline assignment: CDR1 SGHKS and CDR2 YYEKEE (reference sequence). J lost 10 bases, V lost 6 bases, and 7 bases had no gene match. The CDR3 consists of 12 residues.

The CDR3 sequence: CASSGTGRIQETQYF. The CDR3 DNA reads TGTGCCAGCAGCGGTACCGGACGGATCCAAGAGACCCAGTACTTC. The chain links TRBV9 to TRBJ2-5; D gene unclear. Looked up from germline, CDR1 is SGDLS and CDR2 is YYNGEE. There are 15 residues in the CDR3. Trimming left V 3 bases short and J 1 base short, with 13 bases between.

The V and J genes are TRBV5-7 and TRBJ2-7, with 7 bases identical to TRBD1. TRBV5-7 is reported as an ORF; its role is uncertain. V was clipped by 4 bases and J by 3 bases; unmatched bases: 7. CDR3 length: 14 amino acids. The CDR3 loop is CASSLDRDHYEQYF. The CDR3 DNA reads TGTGCCAGCAGCCTTGACAGGGACCACTACGAGCAGTACTTC.

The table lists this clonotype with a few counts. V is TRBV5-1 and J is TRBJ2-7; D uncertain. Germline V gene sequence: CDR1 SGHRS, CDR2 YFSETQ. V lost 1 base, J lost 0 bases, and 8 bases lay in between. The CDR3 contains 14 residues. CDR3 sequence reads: CASSLYTDSYEQYF. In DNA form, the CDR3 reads TGCGCCAGCAGCTTGTATACGGACTCCTACGAGCAGTACTTC.

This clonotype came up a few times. The CDR3 DNA reads as TGCAGTGCTAGAGGGCAGCGGGAGACCCAGTACTTC. This translates into CSARGQRETQYF. The chain joins TRBV20-1 to TRBJ2-5, with a tentative D call TRBD2 (5 bases). The CDR3 length is 12 residues. From germline, CDR1 is DFQATT and CDR2 SNEGSKA (reference sequence). V gave up 1 base and J gave up 5 bases, with 8 bases separating them.

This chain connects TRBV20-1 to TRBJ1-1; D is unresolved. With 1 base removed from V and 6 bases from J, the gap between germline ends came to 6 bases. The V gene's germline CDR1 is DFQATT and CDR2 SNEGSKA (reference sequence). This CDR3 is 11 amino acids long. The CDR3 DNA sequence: TGCAGTGCTAGAGCCCACGCTGAAGCTTTCTTT. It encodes CSARAHAEAFF.

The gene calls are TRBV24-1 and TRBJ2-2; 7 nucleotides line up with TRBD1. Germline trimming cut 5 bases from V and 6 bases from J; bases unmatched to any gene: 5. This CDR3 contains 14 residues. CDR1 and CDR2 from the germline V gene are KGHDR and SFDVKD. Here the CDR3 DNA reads TGTGCCACCAGTGGGGGACAGCGTGCCGGGGAGCTGTTTTTT. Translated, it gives CATSGGQRAGELFF.

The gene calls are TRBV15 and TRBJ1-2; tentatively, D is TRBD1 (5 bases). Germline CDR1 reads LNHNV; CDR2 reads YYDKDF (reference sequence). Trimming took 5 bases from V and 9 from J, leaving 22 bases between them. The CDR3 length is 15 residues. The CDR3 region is CATSFNPGRGMRYTF. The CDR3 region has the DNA TGTGCCACCAGCTTCAACCCTGGGAGGGGCATGCGCTACACCTTC.

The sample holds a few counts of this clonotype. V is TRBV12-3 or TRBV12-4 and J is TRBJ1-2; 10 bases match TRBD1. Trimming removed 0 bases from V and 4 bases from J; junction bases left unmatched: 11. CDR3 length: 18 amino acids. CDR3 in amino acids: CASSLARDRGKSIYGYTF. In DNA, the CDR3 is TGTGCCAGCAGTTTAGCCCGGGACAGGGGCAAATCCATCTATGGCTACACCTTC.

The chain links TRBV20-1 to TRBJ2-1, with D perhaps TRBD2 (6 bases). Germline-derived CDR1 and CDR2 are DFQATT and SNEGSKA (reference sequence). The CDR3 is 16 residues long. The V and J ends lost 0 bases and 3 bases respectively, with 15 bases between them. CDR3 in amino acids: CSARDPGTSNYNEQFF. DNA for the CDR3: TGCAGTGCTAGAGATCCCGGGACTTCCAACTACAATGAGCAGTTCTTC.

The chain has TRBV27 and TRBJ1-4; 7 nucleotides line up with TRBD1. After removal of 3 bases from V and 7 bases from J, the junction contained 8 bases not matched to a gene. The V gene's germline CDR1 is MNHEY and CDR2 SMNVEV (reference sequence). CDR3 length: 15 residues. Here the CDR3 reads CASSLLQGQGEKLFF. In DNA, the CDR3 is TGTGCCAGCAGTTTGCTACAGGGGCAGGGTGAAAAACTGTTTTTT. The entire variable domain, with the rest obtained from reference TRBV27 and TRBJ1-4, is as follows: EAQVTQNPRYLITVTGKKLTVTCSQNMNHEYMSWYRQDPGLGLRQIYYSMNVEVTDKGDVPEGYKVSRKEKRNFPLILESPSPNQTSLYFCASSLLQGQGEKLFFGSGTQLSVL.

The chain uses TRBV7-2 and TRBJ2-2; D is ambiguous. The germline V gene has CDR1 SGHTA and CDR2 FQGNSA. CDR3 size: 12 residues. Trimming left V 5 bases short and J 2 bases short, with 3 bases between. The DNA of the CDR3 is TGTGCCAGCAGCGACAACACCGGGGAGCTGTTTTTT. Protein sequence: CASSDNTGELFF.

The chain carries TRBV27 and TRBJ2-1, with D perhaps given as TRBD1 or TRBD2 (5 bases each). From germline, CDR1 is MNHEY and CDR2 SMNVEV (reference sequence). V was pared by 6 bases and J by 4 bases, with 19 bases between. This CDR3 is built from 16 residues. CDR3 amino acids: CASRRHLATAYNEQFF. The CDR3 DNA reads TGTGCCAGCAGGCGACACTTAGCGACAGCTTACAATGAGCAGTTCTTC.